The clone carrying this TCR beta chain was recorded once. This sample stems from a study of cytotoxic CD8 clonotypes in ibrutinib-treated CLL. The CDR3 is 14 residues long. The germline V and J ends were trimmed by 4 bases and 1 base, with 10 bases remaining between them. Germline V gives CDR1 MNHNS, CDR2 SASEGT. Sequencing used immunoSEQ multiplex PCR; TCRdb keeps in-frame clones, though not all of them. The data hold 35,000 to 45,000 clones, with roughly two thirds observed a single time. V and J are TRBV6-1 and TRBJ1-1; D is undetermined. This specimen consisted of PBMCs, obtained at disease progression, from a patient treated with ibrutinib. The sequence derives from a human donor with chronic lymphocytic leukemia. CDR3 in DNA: TGTGCCAGCAGTGGGCCTCAACAGAACACTGAAGCTTTCTTT. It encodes CASSGPQQNTEAFF.